This record covers a single T cell receptor beta chain. Between the trimmed V and J ends, which lost 3 bases and 4 bases, there was a span of 15 bases. The germline V gene encodes CDR1 MNHNS and CDR2 SASEGT. This CDR3 comprises 15 residues. The data belong to a study of blood T cell repertoires in COVID-19. Study in general: Collection of acute and convalescent COVID-19 samples took place in the United States, Italy and Spain.

Repertoires were generated with immunoSEQ multiplex PCR, while TCRdb's copy carries only in-frame clones and drops some. The table has 100,000 to 120,000 clones, approximately 82% seen once. Sequences were obtained from peripheral blood. The chain uses TRBV6-1 and TRBJ1-2, with D possibly TRBD1 on 5 matching bases. This sequence originates from a woman older than 75 with acute or convalescent COVID-19. CDR3 bases: TGTGCCAGCAGTGAGGGGCAGGCTTTGGGCTATGGCTACACCTTC. It is translated as CASSEGQALGYGYTF.